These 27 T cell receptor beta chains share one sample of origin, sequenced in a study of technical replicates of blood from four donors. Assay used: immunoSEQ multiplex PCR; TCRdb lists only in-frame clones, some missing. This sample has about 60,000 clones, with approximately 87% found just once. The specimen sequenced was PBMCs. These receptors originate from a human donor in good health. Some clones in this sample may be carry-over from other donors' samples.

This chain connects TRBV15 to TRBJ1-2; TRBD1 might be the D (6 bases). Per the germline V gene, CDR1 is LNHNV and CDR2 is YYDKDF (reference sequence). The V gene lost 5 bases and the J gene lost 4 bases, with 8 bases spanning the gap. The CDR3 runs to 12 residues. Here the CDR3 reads CATSEDSYGYTF. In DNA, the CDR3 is TGTGCCACCAGCGAGGACAGCTATGGCTACACCTTC.

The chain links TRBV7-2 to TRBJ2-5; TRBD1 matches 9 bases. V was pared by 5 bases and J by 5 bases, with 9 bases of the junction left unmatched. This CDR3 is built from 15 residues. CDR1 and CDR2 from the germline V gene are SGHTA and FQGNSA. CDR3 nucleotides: TGTGCCAGCAGCCCAGACAGGGGGGTTAGGGAGACCCAGTACTTC. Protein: CASSPDRGVRETQYF. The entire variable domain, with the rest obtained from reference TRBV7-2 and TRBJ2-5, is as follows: GAGVSQSPSNKVTEKGKDVELRCDPISGHTALYWYRQSLGQGLEFLIYFQGNSAPDKSGLPSDRFSAERTGGSVSTLTIQRTQQEDSAVYLCASSPDRGVRETQYFGPGTRLLVL.

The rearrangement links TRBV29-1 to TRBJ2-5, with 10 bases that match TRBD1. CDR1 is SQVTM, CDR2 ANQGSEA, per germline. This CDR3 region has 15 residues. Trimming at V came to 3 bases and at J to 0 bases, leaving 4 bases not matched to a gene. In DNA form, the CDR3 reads TGCAGCGTTGATTTGGGACAGGGGTACCAAGAGACCCAGTACTTC. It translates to CSVDLGQGYQETQYF.

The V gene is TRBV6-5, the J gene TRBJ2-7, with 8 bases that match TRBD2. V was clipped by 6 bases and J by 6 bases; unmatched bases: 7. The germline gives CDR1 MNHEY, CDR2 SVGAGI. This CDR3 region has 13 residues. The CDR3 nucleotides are TGTGCCAGCAGCACCGGGACTAGGACCGAGCAGTACTTC. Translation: CASSTGTRTEQYF.

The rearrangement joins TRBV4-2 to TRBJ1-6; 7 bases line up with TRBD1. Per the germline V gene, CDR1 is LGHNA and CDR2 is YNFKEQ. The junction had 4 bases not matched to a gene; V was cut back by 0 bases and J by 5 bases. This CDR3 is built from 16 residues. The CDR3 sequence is CASSQEVGQDNSPLHF. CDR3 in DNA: TGTGCCAGCAGCCAAGAAGTTGGACAGGATAATTCACCCCTCCACTTT.

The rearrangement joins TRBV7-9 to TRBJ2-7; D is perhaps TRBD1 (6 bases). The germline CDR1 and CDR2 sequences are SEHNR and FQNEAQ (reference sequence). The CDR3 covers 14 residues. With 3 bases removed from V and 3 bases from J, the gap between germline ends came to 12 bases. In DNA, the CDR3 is TGTGCCAGCAGCTTCGTGGACAGTATCTACGAGCAGTACTTC. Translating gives CASSFVDSIYEQYF.

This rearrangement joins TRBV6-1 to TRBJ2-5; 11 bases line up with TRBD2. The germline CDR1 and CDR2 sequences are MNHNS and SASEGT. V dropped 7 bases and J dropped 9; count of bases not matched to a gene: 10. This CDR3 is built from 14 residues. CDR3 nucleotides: TGTGCCAGCAAATTGTTTAGCGGGGGGGGGTCCCAGTACTTC. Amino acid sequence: CASKLFSGGGSQYF.

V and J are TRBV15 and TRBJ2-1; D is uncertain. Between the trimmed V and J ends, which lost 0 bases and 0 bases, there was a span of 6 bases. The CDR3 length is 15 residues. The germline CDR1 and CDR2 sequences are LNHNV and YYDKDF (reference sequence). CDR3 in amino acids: CATSRDHSSYNEQFF. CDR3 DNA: TGTGCCACCAGCAGAGATCACAGCTCCTACAATGAGCAGTTCTTC.

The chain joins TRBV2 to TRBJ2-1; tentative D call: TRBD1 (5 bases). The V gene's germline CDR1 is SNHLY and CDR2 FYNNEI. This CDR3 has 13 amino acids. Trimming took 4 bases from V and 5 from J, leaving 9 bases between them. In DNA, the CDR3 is TGTGCCAGCAGTGGGGGCAACAACAATGAGCAGTTCTTC. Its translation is CASSGGNNNEQFF.

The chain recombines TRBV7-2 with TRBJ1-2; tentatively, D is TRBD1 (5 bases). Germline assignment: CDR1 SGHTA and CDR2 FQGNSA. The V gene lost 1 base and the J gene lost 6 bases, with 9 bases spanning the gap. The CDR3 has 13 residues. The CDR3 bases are TGTGCCAGCAGCTTAGGGGGCCGGGATGGCTACACCTTC. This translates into CASSLGGRDGYTF.

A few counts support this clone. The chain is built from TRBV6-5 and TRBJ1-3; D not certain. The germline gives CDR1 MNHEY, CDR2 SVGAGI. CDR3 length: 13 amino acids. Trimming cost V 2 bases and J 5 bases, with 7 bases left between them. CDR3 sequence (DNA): TGTGCCAGCAGTTACGGCCAGAGAAACACCATATATTTT. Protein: CASSYGQRNTIYF.

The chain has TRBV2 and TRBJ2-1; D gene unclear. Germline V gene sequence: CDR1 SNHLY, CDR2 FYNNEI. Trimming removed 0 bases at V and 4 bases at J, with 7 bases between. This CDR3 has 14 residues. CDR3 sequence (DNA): TGTGCCAGCAGTGAAGCCTACGGTTACAATGAGCAGTTCTTC. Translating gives CASSEAYGYNEQFF.

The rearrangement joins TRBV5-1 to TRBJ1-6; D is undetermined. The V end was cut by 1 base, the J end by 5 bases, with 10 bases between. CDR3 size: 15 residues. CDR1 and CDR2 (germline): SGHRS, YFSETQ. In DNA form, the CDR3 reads TGCGCCAGCAGCTTGACCGGGATAAATAATTCACCCCTCCACTTT. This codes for CASSLTGINNSPLHF.

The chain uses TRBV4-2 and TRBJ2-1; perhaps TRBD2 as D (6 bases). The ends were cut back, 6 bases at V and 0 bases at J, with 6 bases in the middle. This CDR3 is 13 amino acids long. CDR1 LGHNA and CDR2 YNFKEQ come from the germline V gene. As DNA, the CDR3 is TGTGCCAGCAGGGGGGGCTCCTACAATGAGCAGTTCTTC. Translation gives CASRGGSYNEQFF.

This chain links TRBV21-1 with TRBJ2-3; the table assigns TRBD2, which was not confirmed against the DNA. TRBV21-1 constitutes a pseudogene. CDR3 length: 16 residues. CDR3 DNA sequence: TGTGCCAGCAGCGATATGGGACTGACCTCCACAGATACGCAGTATTTT. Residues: CASSDMGLTSTDTQYF.

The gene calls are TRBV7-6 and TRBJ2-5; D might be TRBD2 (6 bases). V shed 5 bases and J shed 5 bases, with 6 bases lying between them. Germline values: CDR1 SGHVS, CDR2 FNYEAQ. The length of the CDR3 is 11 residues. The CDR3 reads CASSGGETQYF. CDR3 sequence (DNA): TGTGCCAGCAGCGGGGGGGAGACCCAGTACTTC. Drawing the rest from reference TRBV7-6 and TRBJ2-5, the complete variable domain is GAGVSQSPRYKVTKRGQDVALRCDPISGHVSLYWYRQALGQGPEFLTYFNYEAQQDKSGLPNDRFSAERPEGSISTLTIQRTEQRDSAMYRCASSGGETQYFGPGTRLLVL.

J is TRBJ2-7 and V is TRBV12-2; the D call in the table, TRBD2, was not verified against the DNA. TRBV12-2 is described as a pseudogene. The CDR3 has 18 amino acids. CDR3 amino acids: CASLLPSTSGDSSYEQYF. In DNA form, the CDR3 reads TGTGCAAGTCTCCTCCCCTCGACTAGCGGGGATAGCTCCTACGAGCAGTACTTC.

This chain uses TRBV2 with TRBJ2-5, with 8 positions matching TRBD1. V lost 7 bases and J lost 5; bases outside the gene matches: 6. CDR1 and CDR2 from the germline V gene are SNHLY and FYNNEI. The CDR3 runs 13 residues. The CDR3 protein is CASTRTGRETQYF. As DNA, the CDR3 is TGTGCCAGCACTCGGACAGGGAGGGAGACCCAGTACTTC.

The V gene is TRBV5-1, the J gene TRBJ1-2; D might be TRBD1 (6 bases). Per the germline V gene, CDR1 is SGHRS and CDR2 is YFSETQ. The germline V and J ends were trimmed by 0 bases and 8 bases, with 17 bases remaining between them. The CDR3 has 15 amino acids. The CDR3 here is CASSLVQGYSGGYTF. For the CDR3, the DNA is TGCGCCAGCAGCTTGGTTCAGGGGTATTCCGGGGGCTACACCTTC.

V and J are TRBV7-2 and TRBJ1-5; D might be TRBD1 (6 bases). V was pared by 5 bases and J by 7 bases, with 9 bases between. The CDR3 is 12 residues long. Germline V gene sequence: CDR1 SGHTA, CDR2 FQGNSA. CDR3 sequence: CASSQQGQPQHF. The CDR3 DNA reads TGTGCCAGCAGCCAACAGGGCCAGCCCCAGCATTTT.

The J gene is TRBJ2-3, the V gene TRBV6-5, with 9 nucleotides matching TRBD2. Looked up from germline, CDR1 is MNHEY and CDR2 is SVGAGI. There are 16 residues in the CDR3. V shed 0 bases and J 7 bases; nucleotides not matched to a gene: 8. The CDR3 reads CASSYSRAGGLHTQYF. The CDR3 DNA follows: TGTGCCAGCAGTTACTCTCGAGCGGGGGGTCTCCATACGCAGTATTTT.

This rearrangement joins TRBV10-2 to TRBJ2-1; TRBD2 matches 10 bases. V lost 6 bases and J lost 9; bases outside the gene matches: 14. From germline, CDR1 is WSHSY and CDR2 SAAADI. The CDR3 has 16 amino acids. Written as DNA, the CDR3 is TGCGCCAGCAGAGCGCCGGGGACTAGCGTCCCCCCTGAGCAGTTCTTC. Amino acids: CASRAPGTSVPPEQFF.

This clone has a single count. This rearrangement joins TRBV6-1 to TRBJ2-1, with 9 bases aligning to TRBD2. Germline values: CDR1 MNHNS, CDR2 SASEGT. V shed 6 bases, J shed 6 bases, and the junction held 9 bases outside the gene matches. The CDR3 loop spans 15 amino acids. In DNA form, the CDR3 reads TGTGCCAGCAGCCCGACCGGGACTAGCCGCAATGAGCAGTTCTTC. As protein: CASSPTGTSRNEQFF.

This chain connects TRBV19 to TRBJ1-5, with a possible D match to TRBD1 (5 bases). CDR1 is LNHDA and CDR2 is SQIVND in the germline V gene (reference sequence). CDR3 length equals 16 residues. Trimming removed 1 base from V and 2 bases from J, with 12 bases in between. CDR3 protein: CASSIVGGGGNQPQHF. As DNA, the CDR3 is TGTGCCAGTAGTATAGTGGGGGGTGGGGGCAATCAGCCCCAGCATTTT.

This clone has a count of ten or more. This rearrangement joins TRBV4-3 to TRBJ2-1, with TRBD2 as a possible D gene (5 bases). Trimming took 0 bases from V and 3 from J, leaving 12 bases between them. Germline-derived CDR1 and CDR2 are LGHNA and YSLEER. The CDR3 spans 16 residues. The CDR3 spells CASSQETDSFYNEQFF. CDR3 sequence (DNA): TGCGCCAGCAGCCAAGAAACGGACTCCTTCTACAATGAGCAGTTCTTC.

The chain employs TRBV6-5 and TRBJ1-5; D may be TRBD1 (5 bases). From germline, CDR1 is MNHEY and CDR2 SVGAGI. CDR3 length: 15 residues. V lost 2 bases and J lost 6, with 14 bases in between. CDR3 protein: CASSYGSLGGQPQHF. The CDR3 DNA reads TGTGCCAGCAGTTACGGAAGTTTGGGGGGTCAGCCCCAGCATTTT.

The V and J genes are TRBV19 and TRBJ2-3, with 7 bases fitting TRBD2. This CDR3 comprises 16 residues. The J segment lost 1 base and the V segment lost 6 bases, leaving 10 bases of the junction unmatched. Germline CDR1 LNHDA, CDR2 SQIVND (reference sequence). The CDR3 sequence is CASRPLGGSGTDTQYF. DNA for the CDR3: TGTGCCAGTAGGCCGCTGGGCGGGAGTGGCACAGATACGCAGTATTTT.